This T cell receptor (beta chain) came from a study of T cells in tuberculosis. Study observations and caveats: Samples were chosen by availability of cryopreserved specimens.

Germline-derived CDR1 and CDR2 are MDHEN and SYDVKM. The V end was cut by 9 bases, the J end by 6 bases, with 23 bases between. The CDR3 extends over 16 amino acids. Repertoires were generated with immunoSEQ multiplex PCR, while TCRdb's copy carries only in-frame clones and drops some. The sample includes around 25,000 clones, 90% to 95% of them seen just once. To note about this clone: Its matching antigen is unknown.

Each donor contributed 85,000 to 100,000 T cells on average, unsorted. This TCR was recovered from a donor aged 10-29 years with latent tuberculosis or without tuberculosis infection. Some clones in this sample may be carry-over from other donors' samples. The V call is TRBV28, the J call TRBJ1-4; D is perhaps TRBD1 (5 bases). The specimen sequenced was PBMCs. The CDR3 region has the DNA TGTGCCAGTTCGGGGGAGTCACTGGGGCCTCATGAAAAACTGTTTTTT. Amino acids: CASSGESLGPHEKLFF.